This TCR beta chain was sequenced in a study of cytomegalovirus exposure and HLA in healthy donors. About the study: Some 91 million unique TCRs from HLA-typed donors were held in an early release of data.

The PCR ran on 60 Vbeta and 13 Jbeta primers. Some clones are missing from TCRdb's copy, which holds only in-frame ones; the method was immunoSEQ multiplex PCR. Among about 95,000 clones listed, about 73% were seen once. Remarks on this clone: Its antigen is not known.

Study outcomes and limitations: A later analysis found most CMV-associated TCR beta chains apparently HLA-restricted. Presence/absence analyses assumed roughly uniform sequencing depth across donors, which may not hold. For most TCR sequences rarity was the rule, although some public TCRs occurred in many donors.

This TCR came from a woman between 45 and 65 years old in good health and CMV-seropositive. Source material: PBMCs.

Written as DNA, the CDR3 is TGCGCCAGCAGCGGATACAGGGAAGGGCTAGATACGCAGTATTTT. Translated: CASSGYREGLDTQYF. This rearrangement joins TRBV4-1 to TRBJ2-3; possible D gene TRBD1, 6 bases. The V end was cut by 5 bases, the J end by 5 bases, with 17 bases between. From germline, CDR1 is MGHRA and CDR2 YSYEKL. The CDR3 runs to 15 residues.